These T cell receptor beta chains were read from a single sample in a study of T cell responses to AZD1222 COVID-19 vaccine. This table comes from immunoSEQ multiplex PCR, and its TCRdb copy is limited to in-frame clones, with some not included. Of 150,000 to 200,000 clones in the sample, about nine tenths were seen once. The source material was peripheral blood, sampled on day 0 of AZD1222 vaccination. The source of these receptors is an adult in good health. Each CDR3 is given with its conserved first and last residue. The D gene is left open where the match is weak. Only part of the rows carry a size: once, few, many, or a class if the clone is expanded.

clone size,J gene,V gene,D gene,CDR3 DNA,CDR3 protein
.,TRBJ1-2,TRBV18,.,TGTGCCAGCTCACCCATGACAGCGACCTTAAACTATGGCTACACCTTC,CASSPMTATLNYGYTF
few,TRBJ1-6,TRBV30,TRBD1,TGTGCCTGGAGGTTCCCGGGACAGGGAGGAAATTATAATTCACCCCTCCACTTT,CAWRFPGQGGNYNSPLHF
.,TRBJ1-2,TRBV12-5,TRBD1,TGTGCTAGTGGTGGAGGGACAGCTGACTATGGCTACACCTTC,CASGGGTADYGYTF
.,TRBJ1-2,TRBV27,TRBD1,TGTGCCAGCGGAGGGGGCAACTATGGCTACACCTTC,CASGGGNYGYTF
few,TRBJ2-7,TRBV7-8,TRBD2,TGTGCCAGCAGCTCGGGACTAGTCTACGAGCAGTACTTC,CASSSGLVYEQYF
.,TRBJ2-1,TRBV5-1,TRBD2,TGCGCCAGCAGCTTGGCTAGCGGGGGGGTATCCTACAATGAGCAGTTCTTC,CASSLASGGVSYNEQFF
.,TRBJ2-7,TRBV7-3,.,TGTGCCAGCAGCTCCCAGGCGGGCGGCGAGCAGTACTTC,CASSSQAGGEQYF
medium-sized,TRBJ2-3,TRBV6-4,TRBD2,TGTGCCAGCAGTGACTCTAGCGGGGGGGCAGATACGCAGTATTTT,CASSDSSGGADTQYF
.,TRBJ2-5,TRBV6-5,.,TGTGCCAGCAGTTATCAGGGGGAGACCCAGTACTTC,CASSYQGETQYF
.,TRBJ1-3,TRBV19,.,TGTGCCAGTAGTATAGAACTAAGGACAGACTCTGGAAACACCATATATTTT,CASSIELRTDSGNTIYF
.,TRBJ2-1,TRBV5-8,.,TGTGCCAGCAGCTTGGAGGGGTCGTACAATGAGCAGTTCTTC,CASSLEGSYNEQFF
.,TRBJ2-3,TRBV12-3/TRBV12-4,.,TGTGCCAGCAGTTTAGGGGCAGATACGCAGTATTTT,CASSLGADTQYF
once,TRBJ1-2,TRBV6-4,TRBD1,TGTGCCAGCAGGAACCGGGACAGATTTTTTAATGGCTACACCTTC,CASRNRDRFFNGYTF
.,TRBJ2-1,TRBV7-9,.,TGTGCCAGCAGCTTGGGGGGCAGGGGCTACAATGAGCAGTTCTTC,CASSLGGRGYNEQFF
.,TRBJ1-6,TRBV30,.,TGTGCCTGGAGTGTACCCACGGGGCGTATTTCACCCCTCCACTTT,CAWSVPTGRISPLHF
.,TRBJ2-5,TRBV7-2,TRBD2,TGTGCCAGCAGCTTAGCGCGGGGGCAAGAGACCCAGTACTTC,CASSLARGQETQYF
.,TRBJ2-2,TRBV7-2,.,TGTGCCAGCAGCTTAGATTTGGTAGCCGGGGAGCTGTTTTTT,CASSLDLVAGELFF
.,TRBJ1-1,TRBV6-4,TRBD1,TGTGCCAGCAGTGACTCGGGGACAGGGGGCACTGAAGCTTTCTTT,CASSDSGTGGTEAFF
.,TRBJ2-5,TRBV12-3/TRBV12-4,TRBD2,TGTGCCGCGTCCGGGGGGGCAGGGGAGACCCAGTACTTC,CAASGGAGETQYF
once,TRBJ1-2,TRBV5-6,.,TGTGCCAGCAGCCCGGACAGCGAGTATGGCTACACCTTC,CASSPDSEYGYTF
.,TRBJ1-4,TRBV7-8,.,TGTGCCAGCAGCCCTGACAGAGAAAAACTGTTTTTT,CASSPDREKLFF
.,TRBJ2-5,TRBV7-2,.,TGTGCCAGCAGTTTTTACCAGGGTAGTCAAGAGACCCAGTACTTC,CASSFYQGSQETQYF
once,TRBJ1-4,TRBV5-6,.,TGTGCCTCAACCGGGGGGGCCCTTAATGAAAAACTGTTTTTT,CASTGGALNEKLFF
.,TRBJ2-2,TRBV6-5,.,TGTGCCAGCAGGGGACAGGAGCTGTTTTTT,CASRGQELFF
once,TRBJ2-2,TRBV10-3,TRBD1,TGTGCCATCGGCACGGGACAGGGATTCGGGGAGCTGTTTTTT,CAIGTGQGFGELFF
.,TRBJ2-5,TRBV23-1,.,TGCGCCAGCAGTCAATCAGTGGGACAAGAGACCCAGTACTTC,CASSQSVGQETQYF
.,TRBJ2-4,TRBV10-3,TRBD1,TGTGCCATCAGCCGGGACAGGTCGGGGTTAGCCAAAAACATTCAGTACTTC,CAISRDRSGLAKNIQYF
.,TRBJ2-7,TRBV2,.,TGTGCCAGCAGCCTGACCGTCTCCTACGAGCAGTACTTC,CASSLTVSYEQYF
.,TRBJ2-1,TRBV5-6,TRBD1,TGTGCCAGCAGCTCAACCGGACAGGGGAATGAGCAGTTCTTC,CASSSTGQGNEQFF
.,TRBJ2-7,TRBV30,.,TGTGCCTGGAGTGTAGGCCAGTACGAGCAGTACTTC,CAWSVGQYEQYF
.,TRBJ2-3,TRBV30,TRBD1,TGTGCCTGGAGCAGCCGAAAGACAGGGGCTAGCACAGATACGCAGTATTTT,CAWSSRKTGASTDTQYF
.,TRBJ1-3,TRBV7-2,.,TGTGCCAGCAGCTTAGGTTCTCTCTCTGGAAACACCATATATTTT,CASSLGSLSGNTIYF
.,TRBJ2-7,TRBV29-1,TRBD1,TGCAGCGTTGAAGATCGGGACAGCTCCTACGAGCAGTACTTC,CSVEDRDSSYEQYF
.,TRBJ2-7,TRBV4-3,TRBD2,TGCGCCAGCAGCCAAGGGGTAGCGGGGGGGCCTTTCGAGCAGTACTTC,CASSQGVAGGPFEQYF
.,TRBJ2-1,TRBV9,TRBD2,TGTGCCAGCAGCGTAGGCGGTCGGGGGACTAGCGGGGCTCACTACTCCTACAATGAGCAGTTCTTC,CASSVGGRGTSGAHYSYNEQFF
.,TRBJ2-6,TRBV19,.,TGTGCCAGTTCCCCCGGGGGTGGGGCCAACGTCCTGACTTTC,CASSPGGGANVLTF
.,TRBJ2-3,TRBV6-1,.,TGTGCCAGCAGTGAGTCTCTGGTGAGGGGGGCAGATACGCAGTATTTT,CASSESLVRGADTQYF
.,TRBJ1-1,TRBV4-2,TRBD1,TGTGCCAGCAGCCCATCGGGACAGGGGGGCAAAGCTTTCTTT,CASSPSGQGGKAFF
.,TRBJ1-4,TRBV15,TRBD1,TGTGCCACCAGCAGAGGGGGACAGGGTAATGAAAAACTGTTTTTT,CATSRGGQGNEKLFF
.,TRBJ1-1,TRBV7-9,.,TGTGCCAGCAGCTCACAGGGCCTGAACACTGAAGCTTTCTTT,CASSSQGLNTEAFF
.,TRBJ1-2,TRBV9,.,TGTGCCAGCAGCGTAGACTACGGTTCTAACTATGGCTACACCTTC,CASSVDYGSNYGYTF
.,TRBJ2-1,TRBV3-1/TRBV3-2,TRBD1,TGTGCCAGCAGCTCACAGGGGTCTACGTACAATGAGCAGTTCTTC,CASSSQGSTYNEQFF
.,TRBJ2-1,TRBV19,.,TGTGCCAGCACATCAGGAGGAGTAAATGAGCAGTTCTTC,CASTSGGVNEQFF
.,TRBJ1-2,TRBV7-7,.,TGTGCGAGCATATGGGTGTCTGGCTACACCTTC,CASIWVSGYTF
once,TRBJ2-7,TRBV29-1,TRBD1,TGCAGCGTTGAAGGGGGACAGGGGTACTACGAGCAGTACTTC,CSVEGGQGYYEQYF
.,TRBJ2-1,TRBV9,.,TGTGCCAGCAGCGCCGGACCGGGGGATGAGCAGTTCTTC,CASSAGPGDEQFF
.,TRBJ1-6,TRBV5-1,TRBD1,TGCGCCAGCAGCTGGACGGGACAGGGAAATTCACCCCTCCACTTT,CASSWTGQGNSPLHF
.,TRBJ1-3,TRBV10-1,.,TGCGCCAGCCTCCCCAGGCTCTCTTTTCCGGCGGACCCACACTCTGGAAACACCATATATTTT,CASLPRLSFPADPHSGNTIYF
.,TRBJ1-1,TRBV29-1,.,TGCAGCGCCGGGACCTGGGGAACCACTGAAGCTTTCTTT,CSAGTWGTTEAFF
.,TRBJ2-7,TRBV3-1/TRBV3-2,TRBD2,TGTGCCAGCAGCCGTCGTAGCGGGGGCGGATACGAGCAGTACTTC,CASSRRSGGGYEQYF
.,TRBJ2-5,TRBV7-2,TRBD2,TGTGCCAGCAGCCTAGCGGGGGCTCCTCAAGAGACCCAGTACTTC,CASSLAGAPQETQYF
.,TRBJ2-3,TRBV6-2/TRBV6-3,TRBD2,TGTGCCAGCAGCCCACTGGGGCGGGGGAGCACAGATACGCAGTATTTT,CASSPLGRGSTDTQYF
.,TRBJ1-6,TRBV15,.,TGTGCCACCAGCATGACAGGTTTTAGAAATTCACCCCTCCACTTT,CATSMTGFRNSPLHF
.,TRBJ2-5,TRBV7-2,.,TGTGCCAGCAGCTTATCAGGCCACCGAGAGACCCAGTACTTC,CASSLSGHRETQYF
.,TRBJ2-3,TRBV7-9,.,TGTGCCAGCAGCTTAGACAGTGACACAGATACGCAGTATTTT,CASSLDSDTDTQYF
once,TRBJ1-6,TRBV19,.,TGTGCCAGTAGTATAGGGGGCTCCTATAATTCACCCCTCCACTTT,CASSIGGSYNSPLHF